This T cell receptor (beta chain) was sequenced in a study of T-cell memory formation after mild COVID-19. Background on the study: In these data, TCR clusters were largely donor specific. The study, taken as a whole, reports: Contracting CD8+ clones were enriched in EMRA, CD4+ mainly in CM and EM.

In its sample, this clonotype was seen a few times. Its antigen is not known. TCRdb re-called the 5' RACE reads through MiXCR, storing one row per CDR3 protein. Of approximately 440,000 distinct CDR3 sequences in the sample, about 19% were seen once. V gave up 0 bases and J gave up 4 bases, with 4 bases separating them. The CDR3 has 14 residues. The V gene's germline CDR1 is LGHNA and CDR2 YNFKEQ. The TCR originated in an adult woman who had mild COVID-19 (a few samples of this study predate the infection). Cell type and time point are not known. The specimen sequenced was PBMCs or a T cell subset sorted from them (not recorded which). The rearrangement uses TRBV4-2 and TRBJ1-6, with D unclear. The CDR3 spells CASSQDQYNSPLHF. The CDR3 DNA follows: TGTGCCAGCAGCCAAGATCAGTATAATTCACCCCTCCACTTT.